This TCR beta chain was sequenced in a study of T cell responses to AZD1222 COVID-19 vaccine. Points from the study as a whole: Sampling captured repertoires only after the peak T cell response. Reportedly, nearly half of unique spike TCRs recognized epitopes outside B.1.351/B.1.1.7 mutations. Vaccination with two AZD1222 doses was followed by a rise in Spike-specific TCR breadth and depth. Spike as a whole was targeted by vaccine-associated CD4 TCRs, dominant at 160-218 and 743-854.

This CDR3 has 19 residues. V lost 2 bases to trimming and J lost 0 bases, with 22 bases between them. In germline, CDR1 is LGHNT, CDR2 FRNRAP. For this clone: Its antigen is still unknown.

Method: immunoSEQ multiplex PCR; TCRdb's copy keeps in-frame clones and lacks some. The sample records about 94,000 clones, 75% to 90% being singletons. This specimen consisted of peripheral blood, obtained 28 days after the second AZD1222 dose. The V gene is TRBV12-5, the J gene TRBJ1-2; weak D call: TRBD1 (5 bases). The source is an adult who received the AZD1222 COVID-19 vaccine. CDR3 loop: CASGLPPFSWRDPNYGYTF. CDR3 bases: TGTGCTAGTGGTTTGCCTCCTTTTTCTTGGAGGGACCCTAACTATGGCTACACCTTC.